Detailed here is one T cell receptor beta chain. Trimming pared 1 base from V and 4 bases from J, leaving 14 bases between. The germline gives CDR1 LGHDT, CDR2 YNNKEL (reference sequence). The CDR3 has 16 amino acids. The sample originates from a study of blood T cell repertoires in COVID-19. For the study at large: PBMCs, B-cell-depleted T cells, or T cells provided the cDNA or gDNA that made up the material.

As handled by the study authors: The authors estimated nucleated cell counts from reference gene primer amplification. This table comes from immunoSEQ multiplex PCR, and its TCRdb copy is limited to in-frame clones, with some not included. V and J calls and clone size are copied from that table; D and trimming were computed from the DNA. The sample includes 170,000 or so clones, 86% of them seen just once. This sequence joins TRBV3-1 (or the pseudogene TRBV3-2) and TRBJ1-3; the D gene is possibly TRBD1 (6 bases). The TCR was taken from a man in his fifties with active or convalescent COVID-19. The specimen sequenced was peripheral blood. CDR3 amino acids: CASSQAGWTVGNTIYF. For the CDR3, the DNA is TGTGCCAGCAGCCAAGCCGGGTGGACAGTCGGAAACACCATATATTTT.